The T cell receptor beta chain under discussion was sequenced for a study of shared T cell receptors in the human thymus. The CDR3 runs to 15 residues. Germline V lookup: CDR1 MNHNS, CDR2 SASEGT. V gave up 5 bases and J gave up 3 bases; unmatched junction bases: 10. Assay: immunoSEQ multiplex PCR; the TCRdb copy retains only in-frame clones and omits some. The sample holds 720,000 or so clones, approximately 85% seen once. These data were also filed under a second study, of human thymus T cells. That paper notes: Donation was from healthy Finnish infants who were having corrective surgery that addressed congenital heart defects. Thymus was obtained from resections taken during corrective heart surgery. What appeared biased in thymic and blood repertoires was the usage of V and J genes. Related research reported highly overlapping thymic repertoires among unrelated individuals.

Sequences were obtained from thymocytes. The V and J genes are TRBV6-1 and TRBJ2-7; 7 bases align to TRBD1. The sequence derives from a girl under three years old with a congenital heart defect. The CDR3 coding sequence is TGTGCCAGCAGTCCGACAGGGCTGGGATTCTACGAGCAGTACTTC. It is translated as CASSPTGLGFYEQYF.